This TCR beta chain was sequenced during a study of shared clonotypes between healthy human individuals. Points from the study as a whole: Sample collection involved blood only; tissue repertoires are likely different.

This CDR3 is 16 amino acids long. V gave up 6 bases and J gave up 3 bases, with 18 bases separating them. Germline V gives CDR1 MDHEN, CDR2 SYDVKM. As concerns this clone: The antigen is not known.

Sequencing was performed on unsorted PBMC DNA using ten immunoSEQ deep assay plates. Per the original methods: ImmunoSEQ junction-only sequences lacked quality scores, so their filtering differed. Method: immunoSEQ multiplex PCR; TCRdb's copy keeps in-frame clones and lacks some. D and trimming come from the DNA, and the V and J calls and clone size come from that table. The repertoire consists of about 470,000 clones, with roughly 77% occurring once and the leading ten covering roughly an eighth. The sequenced sample consisted of PBMCs. The TCR originated in a middle-aged woman in good health. Some clones in this sample may be carry-over from other donors' samples. The V gene is TRBV28, the J gene TRBJ1-3; D is ambiguous. CDR3 protein: CASSNLSGFFGNTIYF. The CDR3 DNA follows: TGTGCCAGCAGCAATCTCTCGGGGTTTTTTGGAAACACCATATATTTT.